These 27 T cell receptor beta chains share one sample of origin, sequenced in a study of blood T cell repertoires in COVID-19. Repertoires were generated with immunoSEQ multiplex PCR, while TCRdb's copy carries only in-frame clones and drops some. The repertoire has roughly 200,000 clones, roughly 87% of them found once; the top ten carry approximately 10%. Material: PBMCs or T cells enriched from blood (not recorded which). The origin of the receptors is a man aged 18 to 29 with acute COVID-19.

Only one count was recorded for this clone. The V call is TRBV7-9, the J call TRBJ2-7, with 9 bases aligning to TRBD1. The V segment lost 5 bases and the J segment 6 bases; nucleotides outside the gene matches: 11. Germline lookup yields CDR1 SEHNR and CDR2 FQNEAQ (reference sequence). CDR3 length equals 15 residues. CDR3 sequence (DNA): TGTGCCAGCAGCGTGGGACCCGGGACAGGGATCGAGCAGTACTTC. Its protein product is CASSVGPGTGIEQYF. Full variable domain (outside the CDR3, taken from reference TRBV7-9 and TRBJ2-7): DTGVSQNPRHKITKRGQNVTFRCDPISEHNRLYWYRQTLGQGPEFLTYFQNEAQLEKSRLLSDRFSAERPKGSFSTLEIQRTEQGDSAMYLCASSVGPGTGIEQYFGPGTRLTVT.

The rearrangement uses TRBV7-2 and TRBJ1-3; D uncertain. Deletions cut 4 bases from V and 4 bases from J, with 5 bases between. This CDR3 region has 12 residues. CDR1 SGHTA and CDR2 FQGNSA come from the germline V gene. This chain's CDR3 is CASSSRGNTIYF. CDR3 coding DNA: TGTGCCAGCAGCTCCAGGGGAAACACCATATATTTT.

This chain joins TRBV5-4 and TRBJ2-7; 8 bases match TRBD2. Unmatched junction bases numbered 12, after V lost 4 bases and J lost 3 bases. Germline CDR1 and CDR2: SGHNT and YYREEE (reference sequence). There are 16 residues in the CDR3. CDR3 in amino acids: CASSPPDSGINYEQYF. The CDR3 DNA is TGTGCCAGCAGCCCGCCGGATAGCGGGATTAACTACGAGCAGTACTTC.

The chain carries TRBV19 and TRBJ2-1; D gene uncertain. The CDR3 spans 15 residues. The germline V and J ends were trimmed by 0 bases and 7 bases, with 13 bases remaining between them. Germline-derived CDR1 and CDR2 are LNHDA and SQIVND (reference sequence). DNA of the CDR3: TGTGCCAGTAGTATAGACAGTCAATTCCCAAATGAGCAGTTCTTC. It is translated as CASSIDSQFPNEQFF.

The CDR3 here is CASSTGGTQYF. DNA for the CDR3: TGTGCCAGCAGTACCGGAGGTACGCAGTATTTT. V gene TRBV6-5 combines with J gene TRBJ2-3, with a tentative D call TRBD2 (5 bases). Trimming left V 5 bases short and J 8 bases short, with 8 bases between. CDR1 MNHEY and CDR2 SVGAGI come from the germline V gene. This CDR3 region has 11 residues.

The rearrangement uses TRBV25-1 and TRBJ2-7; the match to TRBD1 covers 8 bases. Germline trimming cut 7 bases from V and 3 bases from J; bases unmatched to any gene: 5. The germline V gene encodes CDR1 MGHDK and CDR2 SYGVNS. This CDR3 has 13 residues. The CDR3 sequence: CASIQGGGYEQYF. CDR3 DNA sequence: TGTGCCAGCATACAGGGGGGCGGCTACGAGCAGTACTTC.

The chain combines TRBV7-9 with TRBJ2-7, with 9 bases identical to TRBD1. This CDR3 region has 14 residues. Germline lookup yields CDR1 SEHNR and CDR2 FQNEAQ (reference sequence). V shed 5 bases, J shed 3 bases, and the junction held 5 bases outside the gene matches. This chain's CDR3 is CASSSRDRDYEQYF. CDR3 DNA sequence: TGTGCCAGCAGCAGCCGGGACAGGGACTACGAGCAGTACTTC.

The CDR3: CATSAQGMNTEAFF. The CDR3 bases are TGTGCCACCAGTGCCCAGGGCATGAACACTGAAGCTTTCTTT. The chain recombines TRBV24-1 with TRBJ1-1, with D perhaps matching TRBD1 (5 bases). V dropped 5 bases and J dropped 0 bases, with 9 bases sitting between them. The CDR3 is 14 residues long. The germline gives CDR1 KGHDR, CDR2 SFDVKD.

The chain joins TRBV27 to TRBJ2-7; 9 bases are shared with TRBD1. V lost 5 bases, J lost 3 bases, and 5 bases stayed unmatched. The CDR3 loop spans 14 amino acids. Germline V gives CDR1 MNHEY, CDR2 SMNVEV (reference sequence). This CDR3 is CASSRDRVNYEQYF. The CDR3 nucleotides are TGTGCCAGCAGTAGGGACAGGGTAAACTACGAGCAGTACTTC.

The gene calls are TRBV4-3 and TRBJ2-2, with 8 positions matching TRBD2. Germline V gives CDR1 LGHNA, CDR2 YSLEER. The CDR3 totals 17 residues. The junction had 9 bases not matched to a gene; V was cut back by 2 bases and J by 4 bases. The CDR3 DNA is TGCGCCAGCAGCCAACCCCGGGGGGGGGCCGGCACCGGGGAGCTGTTTTTT. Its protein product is CASSQPRGGAGTGELFF.

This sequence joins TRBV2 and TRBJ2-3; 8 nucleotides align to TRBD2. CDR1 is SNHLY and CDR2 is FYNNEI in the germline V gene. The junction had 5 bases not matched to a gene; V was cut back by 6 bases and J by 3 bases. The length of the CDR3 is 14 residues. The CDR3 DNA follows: TGTGCCAGCAGAGCGGGAGAAGGGACAGATACGCAGTATTTT. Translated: CASRAGEGTDTQYF. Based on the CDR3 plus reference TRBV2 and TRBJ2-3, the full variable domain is EPEVTQTPSHQVTQMGQEVILRCVPISNHLYFYWYRQILGQKVEFLVSFYNNEISEKSEIFDDQFSVERPDGSNFTLKIRSTKLEDSAMYFCASRAGEGTDTQYFGPGTRLTVL.

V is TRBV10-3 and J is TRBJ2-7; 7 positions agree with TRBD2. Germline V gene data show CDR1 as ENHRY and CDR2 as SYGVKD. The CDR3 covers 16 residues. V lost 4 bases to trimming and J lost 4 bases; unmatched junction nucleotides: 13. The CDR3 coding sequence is TGTGCCATCAGTGGTGCGGGGGTGAGACAGATTTACGAGCAGTACTTC. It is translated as CAISGAGVRQIYEQYF.

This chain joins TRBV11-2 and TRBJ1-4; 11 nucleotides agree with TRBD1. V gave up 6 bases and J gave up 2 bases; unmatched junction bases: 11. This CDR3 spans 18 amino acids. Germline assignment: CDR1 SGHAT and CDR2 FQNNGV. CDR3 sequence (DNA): TGTGCCAGCAGACGTGGACAGGGGGCGCGGGCGACTAATGAAAAACTGTTTTTT. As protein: CASRRGQGARATNEKLFF.

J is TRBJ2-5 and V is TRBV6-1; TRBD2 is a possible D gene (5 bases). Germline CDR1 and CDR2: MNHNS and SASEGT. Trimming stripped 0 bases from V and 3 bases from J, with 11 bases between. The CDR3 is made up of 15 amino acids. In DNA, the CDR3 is TGTGCCAGCAGTGAAGCGCGGGTAGGGAAAGAGACCCAGTACTTC. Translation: CASSEARVGKETQYF.

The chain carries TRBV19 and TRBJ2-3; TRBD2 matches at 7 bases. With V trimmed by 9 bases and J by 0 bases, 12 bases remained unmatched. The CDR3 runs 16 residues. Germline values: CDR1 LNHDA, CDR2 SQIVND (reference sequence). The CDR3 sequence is CASSGDYTASTDTQYF. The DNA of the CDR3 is TGTGCCAGCAGTGGGGACTATACTGCTAGCACAGATACGCAGTATTTT.

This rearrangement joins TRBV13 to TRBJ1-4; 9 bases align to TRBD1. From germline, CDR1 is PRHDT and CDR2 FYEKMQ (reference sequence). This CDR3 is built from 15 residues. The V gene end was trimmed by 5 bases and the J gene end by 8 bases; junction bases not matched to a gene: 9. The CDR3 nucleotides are TGTGCCAGCAGCCACCCGGGACAGGGAGGGGAAAAACTGTTTTTT. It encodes CASSHPGQGGEKLFF.

The CDR3 region has the DNA TGTGCCAGCAGCTCCGCGGGCGGAGCTAGCGGGAACTACGAGCAGTACTTC. Translating it yields CASSSAGGASGNYEQYF. The chain links TRBV11-2 to TRBJ2-7, with 9 positions matching TRBD2. The CDR3 is made up of 17 amino acids. Losses at the gene ends were 4 bases for V and 3 bases for J; bases not matched to a gene: 13. Germline V gives CDR1 SGHAT, CDR2 FQNNGV.

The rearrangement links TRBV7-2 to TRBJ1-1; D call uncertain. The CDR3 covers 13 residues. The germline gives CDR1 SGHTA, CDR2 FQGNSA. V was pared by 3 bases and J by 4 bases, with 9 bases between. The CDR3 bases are TGTGCCAGCAGCTTGGAGGCGGCCACTGAAGCTTTCTTT. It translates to CASSLEAATEAFF. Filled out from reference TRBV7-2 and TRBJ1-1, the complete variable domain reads GAGVSQSPSNKVTEKGKDVELRCDPISGHTALYWYRQSLGQGLEFLIYFQGNSAPDKSGLPSDRFSAERTGGSVSTLTIQRTQQEDSAVYLCASSLEAATEAFFGQGTRLTVV.

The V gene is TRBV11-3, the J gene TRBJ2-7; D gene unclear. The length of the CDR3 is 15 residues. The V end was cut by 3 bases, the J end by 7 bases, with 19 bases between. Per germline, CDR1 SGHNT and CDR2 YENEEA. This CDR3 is CASSFPTAPVVEQYF. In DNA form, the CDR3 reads TGTGCCAGCAGCTTCCCCACTGCGCCGGTTGTTGAGCAGTACTTC.

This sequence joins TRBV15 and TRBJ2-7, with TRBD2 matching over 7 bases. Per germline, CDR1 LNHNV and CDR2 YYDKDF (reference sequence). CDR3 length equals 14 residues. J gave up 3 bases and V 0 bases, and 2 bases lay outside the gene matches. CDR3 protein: CATSRDASGYEQYF. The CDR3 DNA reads TGTGCCACCAGCAGAGATGCTAGCGGCTACGAGCAGTACTTC.

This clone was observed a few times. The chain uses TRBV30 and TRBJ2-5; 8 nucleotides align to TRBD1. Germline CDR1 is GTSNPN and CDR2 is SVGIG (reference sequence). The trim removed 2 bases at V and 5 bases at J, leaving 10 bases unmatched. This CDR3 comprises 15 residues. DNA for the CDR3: TGTGCCTGGAGTAAGACAGGGGCTAGGGGGGAGACCCAGTACTTC. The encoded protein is CAWSKTGARGETQYF. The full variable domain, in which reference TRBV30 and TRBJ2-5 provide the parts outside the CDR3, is SQTIHQWPATLVQPVGSPLSLECTVEGTSNPNLYWYRQAAGRGLQLLFYSVGIGQISSEVPQNLSASRPQDRQFILSSKKLLLSDSGFYLCAWSKTGARGETQYFGPGTRLLVL.

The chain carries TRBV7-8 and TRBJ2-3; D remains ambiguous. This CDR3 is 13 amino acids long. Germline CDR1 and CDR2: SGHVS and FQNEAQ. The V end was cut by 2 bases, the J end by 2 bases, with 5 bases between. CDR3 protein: CASSLQITDTQYF. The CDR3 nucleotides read TGTGCCAGCAGCTTACAGATCACAGATACGCAGTATTTT.

CDR3 region: CASSGSSYNEQFF. The CDR3 bases are TGTGCCAGCAGTGGGAGCTCCTACAATGAGCAGTTCTTC. The V gene is TRBV25-1, the J gene TRBJ2-1, with no clear D. V was cut by 4 bases and J by 0 bases, with 4 bases left in between. The CDR3 is 13 amino acids. From germline, CDR1 is MGHDK and CDR2 SYGVNS.

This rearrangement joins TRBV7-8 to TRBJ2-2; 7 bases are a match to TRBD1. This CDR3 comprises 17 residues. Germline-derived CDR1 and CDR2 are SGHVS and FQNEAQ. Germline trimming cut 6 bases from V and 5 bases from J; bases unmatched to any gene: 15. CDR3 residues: CASRGRGTTRKTGELFF. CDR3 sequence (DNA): TGTGCCAGCAGAGGCAGGGGGACCACGAGGAAAACCGGGGAGCTGTTTTTT. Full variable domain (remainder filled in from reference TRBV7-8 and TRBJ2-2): GAGVSQSPRYKVAKRGQDVALRCDPISGHVSLFWYQQALGQGPEFLTYFQNEAQLDKSGLPSDRFFAERPEGSVSTLKIQRTQQEDSAVYLCASRGRGTTRKTGELFFGEGSRLTVL.

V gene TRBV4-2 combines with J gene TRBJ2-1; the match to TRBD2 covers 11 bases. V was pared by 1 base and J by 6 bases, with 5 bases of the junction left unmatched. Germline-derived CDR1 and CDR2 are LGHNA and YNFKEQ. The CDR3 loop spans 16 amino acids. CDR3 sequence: CASSQGDSGRANEQFF. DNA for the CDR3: TGTGCCAGCAGCCAAGGGGATAGCGGGAGGGCCAATGAGCAGTTCTTC.

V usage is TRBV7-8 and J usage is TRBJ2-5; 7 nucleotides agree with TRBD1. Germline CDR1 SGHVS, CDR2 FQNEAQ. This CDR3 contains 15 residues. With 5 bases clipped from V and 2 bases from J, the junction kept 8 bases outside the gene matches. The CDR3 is CASSALTGAQETQYF. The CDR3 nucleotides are TGTGCCAGCAGCGCACTTACAGGGGCTCAAGAGACCCAGTACTTC.

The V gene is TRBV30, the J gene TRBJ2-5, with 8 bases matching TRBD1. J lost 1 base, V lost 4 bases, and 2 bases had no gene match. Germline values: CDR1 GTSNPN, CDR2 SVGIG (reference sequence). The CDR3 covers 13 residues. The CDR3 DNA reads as TGTGCCTGGACGACAGGGGCCCAAGAGACCCAGTACTTC. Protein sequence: CAWTTGAQETQYF.